These T cell receptor beta chains were read from a single sample in a study of human T cells and chemical hapten exposure. MiXCR, applied by TCRdb to the RACE reads, yields one record per CDR3 protein. The data hold roughly 200,000 distinct CDR3 sequences, with around a quarter observed a single time. Source: whole blood, taken in connection with sensitization to the hapten diphenylcyclopropenone (DPC). The receptors shown here come from a middle-aged woman with alopecia areata. Some clones in this sample may be carry-over from other donors' samples. Both conserved end residues are part of each CDR3. D genes are given only for firm matches. Clone size is not always given. Where it is, it says once, few, many or a class for expanded clones.

d_gene: NA
j_gene: TRBJ2-5
v_gene: TRBV20-1
abundance: NA
CDR3aa: CSAFERGETQYF
CDR3nt: TGCAGTGCATTCGAGAGGGGGGAGACCCAGTACTTC

d_gene: TRBD1
j_gene: TRBJ2-1
v_gene: TRBV4-2
abundance: many
CDR3aa: CASSSRDRETDEQFF
CDR3nt: TGTGCCAGCAGCTCCCGGGACAGGGAAACCGATGAGCAGTTCTTC

d_gene: NA
j_gene: TRBJ2-7
v_gene: TRBV7-8
abundance: NA
CDR3aa: CASSPNQGEQYF
CDR3nt: TGTGCCAGCAGCCCGAACCAGGGCGAGCAGTACTTC

d_gene: NA
j_gene: TRBJ2-2
v_gene: TRBV20-1
abundance: few
CDR3aa: CSARDRKTGELFF
CDR3nt: TGCAGTGCTAGAGACAGGAAGACCGGGGAGCTGTTTTTT

d_gene: TRBD1
j_gene: TRBJ2-1
v_gene: TRBV11-3
abundance: NA
CDR3aa: CASSLGAGGWDDEQFF
CDR3nt: TGTGCCAGCAGCTTAGGGGCAGGGGGCTGGGACGATGAGCAGTTCTTC

d_gene: NA
j_gene: TRBJ1-2
v_gene: TRBV10-3
abundance: NA
CDR3aa: CAISEQAGTANYGYTF
CDR3nt: TGTGCCATCAGTGAGCAGGCAGGGACCGCTAACTATGGCTACACCTTC

d_gene: NA
j_gene: TRBJ2-7
v_gene: TRBV29-1
abundance: few
CDR3aa: CSVEVWGQEQYF
CDR3nt: TGCAGCGTTGAAGTGTGGGGCCAAGAGCAGTACTTC

d_gene: NA
j_gene: TRBJ1-2
v_gene: TRBV7-8
abundance: few
CDR3aa: CASSLELRTPIYTF
CDR3nt: TGTGCCAGCAGCTTAGAGCTACGGACACCGATCTACACCTTC

d_gene: NA
j_gene: TRBJ2-5
v_gene: TRBV13
abundance: few
CDR3aa: CASSLGPAGRETQYF
CDR3nt: TGTGCCAGCAGCTTAGGCCCGGCAGGGCGGGAGACCCAGTACTTC

d_gene: TRBD2
j_gene: TRBJ2-7
v_gene: TRBV5-1
abundance: NA
CDR3aa: CASSLGRTSGGLYEQYF
CDR3nt: TGCGCCAGCAGCTTGGGGAGGACTAGCGGGGGACTCTACGAGCAGTACTTC

d_gene: NA
j_gene: TRBJ1-2
v_gene: TRBV10-3
abundance: few
CDR3aa: CAISEPRGGYTF
CDR3nt: TGTGCCATCAGTGAGCCCAGGGGAGGCTACACCTTC

d_gene: TRBD2
j_gene: TRBJ2-5
v_gene: TRBV12-3/TRBV12-4
abundance: NA
CDR3aa: CASSLTSGHQETQYF
CDR3nt: TGTGCCAGCAGTTTGACTAGCGGTCACCAAGAGACCCAGTACTTC

d_gene: NA
j_gene: TRBJ2-7
v_gene: TRBV6-2/TRBV6-3
abundance: few
CDR3aa: CASSYRSSYEQYF
CDR3nt: TGTGCCAGCAGTTACAGGAGCTCCTACGAGCAGTACTTC

d_gene: NA
j_gene: TRBJ2-3
v_gene: TRBV10-3
abundance: NA
CDR3aa: CAIRDGVEDAQYF
CDR3nt: TGTGCCATCAGGGATGGAGTGGAAGATGCGCAGTATTTT

d_gene: TRBD1
j_gene: TRBJ2-3
v_gene: TRBV10-3
abundance: few
CDR3aa: CAISGGQDTDTQYF
CDR3nt: TGTGCCATCAGTGGGGGACAGGACACAGATACGCAGTATTTT

d_gene: TRBD2
j_gene: TRBJ2-3
v_gene: TRBV5-6
abundance: few
CDR3aa: CASSVSGISTDTQYF
CDR3nt: TGTGCCAGCAGCGTCAGCGGGATCTCCACAGATACGCAGTATTTT

d_gene: NA
j_gene: TRBJ2-7
v_gene: TRBV5-5
abundance: NA
CDR3aa: CASSLRHNWPEQYF
CDR3nt: TGTGCCAGCAGCTTAAGGCACAATTGGCCCGAGCAGTACTTC

d_gene: TRBD2
j_gene: TRBJ2-7
v_gene: TRBV3-1
abundance: few
CDR3aa: CASSQDSGGSGYEQYF
CDR3nt: TGTGCCAGCAGCCAAGATTCGGGCGGGAGTGGTTACGAGCAGTACTTC

d_gene: NA
j_gene: TRBJ2-7
v_gene: TRBV29-1
abundance: many
CDR3aa: CSVGMGYEQYF
CDR3nt: TGCAGCGTTGGAATGGGATACGAGCAGTACTTC

d_gene: NA
j_gene: TRBJ1-1
v_gene: TRBV20-1
abundance: NA
CDR3aa: CSVFRGGGTEAFF
CDR3nt: TGCAGTGTTTTTCGGGGGGGGGGCACTGAAGCTTTCTTT

d_gene: NA
j_gene: TRBJ2-7
v_gene: TRBV6-6
abundance: few
CDR3aa: CASSYGEGRSYEQYF
CDR3nt: TGTGCCAGCAGTTACGGAGAGGGACGGTCCTACGAGCAGTACTTC

d_gene: TRBD2
j_gene: TRBJ2-1
v_gene: TRBV20-1
abundance: NA
CDR3aa: CSARGGGGTYNEQFF
CDR3nt: TGCAGTGCTAGAGGCGGGGGGGGTACCTACAATGAGCAGTTCTTC

d_gene: NA
j_gene: TRBJ2-2
v_gene: TRBV29-1
abundance: many
CDR3aa: CSVGRGTGELFF
CDR3nt: TGCAGCGTTGGCAGGGGCACCGGGGAGCTGTTTTTT

d_gene: TRBD1
j_gene: TRBJ2-5
v_gene: TRBV27
abundance: NA
CDR3aa: CASSVDRHQETQYF
CDR3nt: TGTGCCAGCAGTGTGGACAGGCATCAAGAGACCCAGTACTTC

d_gene: TRBD2
j_gene: TRBJ2-1
v_gene: TRBV4-3
abundance: few
CDR3aa: CASSKTSGNNEQFF
CDR3nt: TGCGCCAGCAGCAAGACTAGCGGTAACAATGAGCAGTTCTTC

d_gene: TRBD1
j_gene: TRBJ2-5
v_gene: TRBV20-1
abundance: NA
CDR3aa: CSARARDSQETQYF
CDR3nt: TGCAGTGCTAGAGCCCGGGACAGCCAAGAGACCCAGTACTTC

d_gene: TRBD2
j_gene: TRBJ2-5
v_gene: TRBV12-3/TRBV12-4
abundance: NA
CDR3aa: CASGTSGIIGTQYF
CDR3nt: TGTGCCAGCGGCACTAGCGGGATTATCGGGACCCAGTACTTC

d_gene: NA
j_gene: TRBJ2-7
v_gene: TRBV30
abundance: few
CDR3aa: CAWSGSGYEQYF
CDR3nt: TGTGCCTGGAGTGGGTCCGGCTACGAGCAGTACTTC

d_gene: NA
j_gene: TRBJ1-6
v_gene: TRBV5-1
abundance: NA
CDR3aa: CASSLEPGDRNSPLHF
CDR3nt: TGCGCCAGCAGCTTGGAGCCAGGGGACCGCAATTCACCCCTCCACTTT

d_gene: TRBD1
j_gene: TRBJ2-2
v_gene: TRBV10-3
abundance: few
CDR3aa: CAISGGQGINTGELFF
CDR3nt: TGTGCCATCAGTGGCGGACAGGGCATCAACACCGGGGAGCTGTTTTTT

d_gene: TRBD1
j_gene: TRBJ2-7
v_gene: TRBV7-9
abundance: many
CDR3aa: CASSSQGWEYF
CDR3nt: TGTGCCAGCAGCTCACAGGGGTGGGAGTACTTC

d_gene: NA
j_gene: TRBJ1-1
v_gene: TRBV2
abundance: few
CDR3aa: CASSAEGSVIEAFF
CDR3nt: TGTGCCAGCAGTGCTGAGGGGTCAGTCATTGAAGCTTTCTTT

d_gene: NA
j_gene: TRBJ1-1
v_gene: TRBV29-1
abundance: few
CDR3aa: CSVAPGVVGEAFF
CDR3nt: TGCAGCGTTGCCCCAGGGGTGGTCGGTGAAGCTTTCTTT

d_gene: TRBD1
j_gene: TRBJ2-5
v_gene: TRBV28
abundance: NA
CDR3aa: CASSSWTGGRFEETQYF
CDR3nt: TGTGCCAGCAGTTCTTGGACAGGGGGGAGGTTTGAAGAGACCCAGTACTTC

d_gene: NA
j_gene: TRBJ2-7
v_gene: TRBV20-1
abundance: NA
CDR3aa: CSARVVGFSYEQYF
CDR3nt: TGCAGTGCTAGGGTGGTTGGCTTCTCCTACGAGCAGTACTTC

d_gene: NA
j_gene: TRBJ1-1
v_gene: TRBV7-9
abundance: few
CDR3aa: CASSLAVAEAFF
CDR3nt: TGTGCCAGCAGCTTAGCAGTGGCAGAAGCTTTCTTT

d_gene: NA
j_gene: TRBJ2-7
v_gene: TRBV18
abundance: few
CDR3aa: CASSPLVRDEQYF
CDR3nt: TGTGCCAGCTCACCATTGGTGCGGGACGAGCAGTACTTC

d_gene: TRBD1
j_gene: TRBJ2-1
v_gene: TRBV29-1
abundance: NA
CDR3aa: CSVEGTGLDEQFF
CDR3nt: TGCAGCGTTGAGGGGACAGGGCTCGATGAGCAGTTCTTC

d_gene: NA
j_gene: TRBJ1-3
v_gene: TRBV7-2
abundance: once
CDR3aa: CASSSYPGNTIYF
CDR3nt: TGTGCCAGCAGCTCCTACCCGGGAAACACCATATATTTT

d_gene: TRBD1
j_gene: TRBJ2-3
v_gene: TRBV6-6
abundance: few
CDR3aa: CASRGQGSTDTQYF
CDR3nt: TGTGCCAGCAGAGGACAGGGGAGCACAGATACGCAGTATTTT

d_gene: NA
j_gene: TRBJ2-7
v_gene: TRBV29-1
abundance: once
CDR3aa: CSVGRKSSYEQYF
CDR3nt: TGCAGCGTTGGGCGGAAGAGCTCCTACGAGCAGTACTTC

d_gene: NA
j_gene: TRBJ1-5
v_gene: TRBV12-3/TRBV12-4
abundance: NA
CDR3aa: CASSAIYSNQPQHF
CDR3nt: TGTGCCAGCAGTGCCATATATAGCAATCAGCCCCAGCATTTT

d_gene: NA
j_gene: TRBJ2-3
v_gene: TRBV29-1
abundance: NA
CDR3aa: CSVMRDPRDTQYF
CDR3nt: TGCAGCGTTATGAGGGACCCACGAGATACGCAGTATTTT

d_gene: NA
j_gene: TRBJ2-7
v_gene: TRBV28
abundance: few
CDR3aa: CASRRAGTNYEQYF
CDR3nt: TGTGCCAGCAGACGTGCCGGGACAAACTACGAGCAGTACTTC

d_gene: TRBD2
j_gene: TRBJ2-7
v_gene: TRBV4-2
abundance: once
CDR3aa: CASSQDPGGPDEQYF
CDR3nt: TGTGCCAGCAGCCAAGATCCGGGAGGGCCCGACGAGCAGTACTTC

d_gene: NA
j_gene: TRBJ1-5
v_gene: TRBV5-8
abundance: NA
CDR3aa: CASSLRRGNQPQHF
CDR3nt: TGTGCCAGCAGCTTGCGAAGGGGAAATCAGCCCCAGCATTTT

d_gene: NA
j_gene: TRBJ1-6
v_gene: TRBV27
abundance: few
CDR3aa: CASSPLGRVALDGNSPLHF
CDR3nt: TGTGCCAGCAGTCCCCTCGGCCGGGTGGCATTGGACGGGAATTCACCCCTCCACTTT

d_gene: NA
j_gene: TRBJ2-3
v_gene: TRBV6-1
abundance: NA
CDR3aa: CASSTFRDTQYF
CDR3nt: TGTGCCAGCAGTACCTTCCGAGATACGCAGTATTTT

d_gene: NA
j_gene: TRBJ2-3
v_gene: TRBV6-5
abundance: NA
CDR3aa: CASSLTEILTDTQYF
CDR3nt: TGTGCCAGCAGTTTGACAGAGATCCTCACAGATACGCAGTATTTT

d_gene: NA
j_gene: TRBJ2-1
v_gene: TRBV24-1
abundance: NA
CDR3aa: CATSDFSRGSYEQFF
CDR3nt: TGTGCCACCAGTGATTTTTCGCGAGGGAGTTATGAGCAGTTCTTC

d_gene: NA
j_gene: TRBJ1-6
v_gene: TRBV20-1
abundance: few
CDR3aa: CSARDRGRGSSYNSPLHF
CDR3nt: TGCAGTGCTAGAGATCGGGGGCGCGGGAGCTCCTATAATTCACCCCTCCACTTT

d_gene: TRBD2
j_gene: TRBJ2-5
v_gene: TRBV27
abundance: many
CDR3aa: CASSLLAGDRETQYF
CDR3nt: TGTGCCAGCAGTTTATTGGCGGGAGATAGGGAGACCCAGTACTTC

d_gene: NA
j_gene: TRBJ1-5
v_gene: TRBV29-1
abundance: NA
CDR3aa: CSASGDGNQPQHF
CDR3nt: TGCAGCGCCTCAGGGGATGGTAATCAGCCCCAGCATTTT

d_gene: NA
j_gene: TRBJ1-2
v_gene: TRBV7-9
abundance: NA
CDR3aa: CASSLVPASYGYTF
CDR3nt: TGTGCCAGCAGCTTAGTTCCAGCTAGCTATGGCTACACCTTC